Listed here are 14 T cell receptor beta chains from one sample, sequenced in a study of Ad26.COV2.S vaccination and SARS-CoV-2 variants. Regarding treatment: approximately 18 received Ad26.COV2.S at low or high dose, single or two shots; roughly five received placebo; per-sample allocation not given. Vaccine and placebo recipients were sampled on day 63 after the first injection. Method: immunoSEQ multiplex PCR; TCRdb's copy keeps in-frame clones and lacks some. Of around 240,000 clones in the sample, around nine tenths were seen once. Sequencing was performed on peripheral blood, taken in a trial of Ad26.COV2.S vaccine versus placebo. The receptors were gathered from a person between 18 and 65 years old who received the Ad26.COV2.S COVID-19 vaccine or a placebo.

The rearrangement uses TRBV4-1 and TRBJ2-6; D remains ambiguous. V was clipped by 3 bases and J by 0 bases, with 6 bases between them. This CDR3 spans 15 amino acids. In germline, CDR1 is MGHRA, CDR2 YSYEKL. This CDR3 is CASSQGVSGANVLTF. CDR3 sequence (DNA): TGCGCCAGCAGCCAGGGTGTCTCTGGGGCCAACGTCCTGACTTTC.

Written as DNA, the CDR3 is TGTGCCATCTCCCAGACAGCGCCAAACACTGAAGCTTTCTTT. It yields the protein CAISQTAPNTEAFF. This chain connects TRBV10-3 to TRBJ1-1; a possible D gene is TRBD1 (5 bases). Germline loops: CDR1 ENHRY, CDR2 SYGVKD. The CDR3 runs 14 residues. Trimming shortened V by 8 bases and J by 2 bases, and 15 bases separated the two germline ends.

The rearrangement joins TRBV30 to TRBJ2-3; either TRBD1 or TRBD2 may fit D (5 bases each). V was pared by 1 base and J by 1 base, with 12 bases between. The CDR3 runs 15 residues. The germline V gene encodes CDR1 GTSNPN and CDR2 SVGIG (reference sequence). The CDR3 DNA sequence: TGTGCCTGGAGTGCCGGAATGGGGGGCACAGATACGCAGTATTTT. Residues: CAWSAGMGGTDTQYF.

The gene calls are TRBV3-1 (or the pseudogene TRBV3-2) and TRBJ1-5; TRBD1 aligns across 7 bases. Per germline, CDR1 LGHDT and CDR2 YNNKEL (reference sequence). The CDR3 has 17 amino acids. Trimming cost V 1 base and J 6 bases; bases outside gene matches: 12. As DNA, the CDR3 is TGTGCCAGCAGCCAAGCCGGGGGAGTGGCAGGGGGTCAGCCCCAGCATTTT. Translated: CASSQAGGVAGGQPQHF.

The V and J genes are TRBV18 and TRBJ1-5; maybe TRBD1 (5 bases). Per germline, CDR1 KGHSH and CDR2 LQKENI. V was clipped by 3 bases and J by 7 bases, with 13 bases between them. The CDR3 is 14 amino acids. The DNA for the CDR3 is TGTGCCAGCTCACCGGGGGGACTGGGGCAGCCCCAGCATTTT. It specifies CASSPGGLGQPQHF.

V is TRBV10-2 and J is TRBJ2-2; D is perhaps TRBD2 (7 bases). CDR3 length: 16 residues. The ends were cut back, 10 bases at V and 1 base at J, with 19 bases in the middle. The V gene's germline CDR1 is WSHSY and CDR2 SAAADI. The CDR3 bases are TGCGCCACCCCAAAGGGGGGGAGACAGAACACCGGGGAGCTGTTTTTT. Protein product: CATPKGGRQNTGELFF.

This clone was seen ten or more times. CDR3 protein: CASSSGPLLGAFF. The CDR3 DNA follows: TGTGCCAGCAGCTCGGGTCCTTTACTCGGGGCTTTCTTT. The gene calls are TRBV13 and TRBJ1-1; D remains ambiguous. Trimming took off 4 bases at V and 11 bases at J, with 17 bases between the two ends. Germline V CDR1 and CDR2: PRHDT, FYEKMQ (reference sequence). This CDR3 comprises 13 residues.

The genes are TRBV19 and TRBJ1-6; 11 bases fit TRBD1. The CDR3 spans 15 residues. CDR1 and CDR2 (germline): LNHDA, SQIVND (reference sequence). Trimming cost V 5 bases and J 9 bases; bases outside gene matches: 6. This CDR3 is CASSAGQGAGSPLHF. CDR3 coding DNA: TGTGCCAGTAGTGCCGGACAGGGGGCTGGTTCACCCCTCCACTTT.

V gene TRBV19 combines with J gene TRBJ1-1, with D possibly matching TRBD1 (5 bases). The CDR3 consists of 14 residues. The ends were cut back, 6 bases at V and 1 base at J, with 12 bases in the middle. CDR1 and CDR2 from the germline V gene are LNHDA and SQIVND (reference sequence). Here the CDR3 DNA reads TGTGCCAGTAGCCTTCAGGGACGGAACACTGAAGCTTTCTTT. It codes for CASSLQGRNTEAFF.

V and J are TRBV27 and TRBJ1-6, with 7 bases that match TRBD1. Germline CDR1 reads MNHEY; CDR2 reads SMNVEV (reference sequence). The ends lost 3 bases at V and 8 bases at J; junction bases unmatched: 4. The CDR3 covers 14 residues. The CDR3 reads CASSFRDRYSPLHF. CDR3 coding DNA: TGTGCCAGCAGTTTCCGGGACAGATATTCACCCCTCCACTTT.

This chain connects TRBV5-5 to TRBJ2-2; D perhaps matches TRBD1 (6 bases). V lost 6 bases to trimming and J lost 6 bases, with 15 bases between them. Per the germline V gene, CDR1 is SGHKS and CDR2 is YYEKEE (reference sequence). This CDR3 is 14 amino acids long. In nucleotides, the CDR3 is TGTGCCAGCACCCTGGTGGGGGCGGCCGGGGAGCTGTTTTTT. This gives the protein CASTLVGAAGELFF.

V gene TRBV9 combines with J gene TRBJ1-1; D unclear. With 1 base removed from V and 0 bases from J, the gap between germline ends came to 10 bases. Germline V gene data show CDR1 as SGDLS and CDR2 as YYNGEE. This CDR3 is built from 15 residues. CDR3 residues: CASSVPPSLNTEAFF. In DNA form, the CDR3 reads TGTGCCAGCAGCGTACCCCCTTCCCTGAACACTGAAGCTTTCTTT.

The CDR3 nucleotides read TGTGCCAGCAGCTCAGCGCTTAGGGACGGACAAGAGACCCAGTACTTC. Its translation: CASSSALRDGQETQYF. V gene TRBV11-2 combines with J gene TRBJ2-5; TRBD1 or TRBD2 may be the D gene (5 bases each). The germline V gene encodes CDR1 SGHAT and CDR2 FQNNGV. V was shortened by 4 bases and J by 2 bases, with 17 bases between the two germline ends. This CDR3 has 16 residues. Combining the CDR3 with reference TRBV11-2 and TRBJ2-5 gives the whole variable domain EAGVAQSPRYKIIEKRQSVAFWCNPISGHATLYWYQQILGQGPKLLIQFQNNGVVDDSQLPKDRFSAERLKGVDSTLKIQPAKLEDSAVYLCASSSALRDGQETQYFGPGTRLLVL.

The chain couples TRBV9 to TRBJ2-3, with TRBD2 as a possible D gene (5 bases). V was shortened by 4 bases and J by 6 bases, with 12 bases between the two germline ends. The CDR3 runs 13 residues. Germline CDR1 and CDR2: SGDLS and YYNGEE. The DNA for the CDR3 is TGTGCCAGCAGCCCCCGGACTTGGGATACGCAGTATTTT. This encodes CASSPRTWDTQYF.